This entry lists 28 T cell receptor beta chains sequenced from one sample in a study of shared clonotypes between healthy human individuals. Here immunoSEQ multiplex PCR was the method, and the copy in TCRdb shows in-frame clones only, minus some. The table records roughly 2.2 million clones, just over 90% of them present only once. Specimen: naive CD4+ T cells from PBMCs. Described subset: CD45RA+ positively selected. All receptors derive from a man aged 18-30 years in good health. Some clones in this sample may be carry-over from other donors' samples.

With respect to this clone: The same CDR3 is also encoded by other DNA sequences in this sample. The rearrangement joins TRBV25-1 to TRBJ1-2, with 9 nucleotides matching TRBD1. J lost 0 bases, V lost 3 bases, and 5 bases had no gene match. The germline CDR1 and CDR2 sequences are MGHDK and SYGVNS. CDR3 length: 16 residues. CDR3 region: CASSDPGQGSNYGYTF. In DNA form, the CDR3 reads TGTGCCAGCAGTGATCCGGGACAGGGCTCTAACTATGGCTACACCTTC.

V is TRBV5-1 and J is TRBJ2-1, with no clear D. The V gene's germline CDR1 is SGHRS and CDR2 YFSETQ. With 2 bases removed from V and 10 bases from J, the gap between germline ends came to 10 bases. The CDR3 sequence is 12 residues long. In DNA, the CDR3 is TGCGCCAGCAGCTTACCTAGTTGGGAGCAGTTCTTC. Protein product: CASSLPSWEQFF.

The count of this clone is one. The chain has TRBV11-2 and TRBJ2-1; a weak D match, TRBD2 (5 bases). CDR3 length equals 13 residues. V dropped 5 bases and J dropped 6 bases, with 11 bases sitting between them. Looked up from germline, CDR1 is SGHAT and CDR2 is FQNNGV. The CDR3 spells CASSPNRGNEQFF. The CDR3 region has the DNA TGTGCCAGCAGCCCAAATCGGGGCAATGAGCAGTTCTTC.

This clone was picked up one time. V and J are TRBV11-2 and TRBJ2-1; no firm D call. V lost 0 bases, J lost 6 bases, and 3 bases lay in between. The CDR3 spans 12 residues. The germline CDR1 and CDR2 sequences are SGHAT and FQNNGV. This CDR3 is CASSLDLNEQFF. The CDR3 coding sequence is TGTGCCAGCAGCTTAGATCTCAATGAGCAGTTCTTC. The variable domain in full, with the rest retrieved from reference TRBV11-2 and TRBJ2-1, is EAGVAQSPRYKIIEKRQSVAFWCNPISGHATLYWYQQILGQGPKLLIQFQNNGVVDDSQLPKDRFSAERLKGVDSTLKIQPAKLEDSAVYLCASSLDLNEQFFGPGTRLTVL.

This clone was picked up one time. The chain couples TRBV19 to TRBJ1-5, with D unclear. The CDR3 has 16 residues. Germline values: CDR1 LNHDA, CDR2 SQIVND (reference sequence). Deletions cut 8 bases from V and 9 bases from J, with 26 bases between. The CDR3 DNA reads TGTGCCAGTGTTGATAATTGGGCAGTCCGTCTAAGGCCCCAGCATTTT. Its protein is CASVDNWAVRLRPQHF.

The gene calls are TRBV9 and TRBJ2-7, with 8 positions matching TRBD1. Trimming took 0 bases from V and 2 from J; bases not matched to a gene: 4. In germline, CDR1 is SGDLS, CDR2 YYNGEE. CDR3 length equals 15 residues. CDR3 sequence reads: CASSVATGGTYEQYF. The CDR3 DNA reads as TGTGCCAGCAGCGTAGCTACAGGGGGAACCTACGAGCAGTACTTC.

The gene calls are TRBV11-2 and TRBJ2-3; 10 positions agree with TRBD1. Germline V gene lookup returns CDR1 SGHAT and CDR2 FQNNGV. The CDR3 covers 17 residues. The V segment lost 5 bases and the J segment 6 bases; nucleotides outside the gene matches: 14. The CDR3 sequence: CASSARQGALTLDTQYF. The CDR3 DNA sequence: TGTGCCAGCAGCGCCCGACAGGGGGCGCTTACCTTGGATACGCAGTATTTT.

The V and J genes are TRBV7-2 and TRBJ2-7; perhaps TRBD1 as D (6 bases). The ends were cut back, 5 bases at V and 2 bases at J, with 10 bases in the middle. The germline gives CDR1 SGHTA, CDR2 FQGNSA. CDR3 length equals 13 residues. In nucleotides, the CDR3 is TGTGCCAGCAGCCGCAACAGGGCCTACGAGCAGTACTTC. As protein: CASSRNRAYEQYF.

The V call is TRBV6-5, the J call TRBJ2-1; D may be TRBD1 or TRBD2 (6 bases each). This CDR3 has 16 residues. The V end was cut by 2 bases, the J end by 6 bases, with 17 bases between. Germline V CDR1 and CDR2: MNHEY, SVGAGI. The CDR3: CASSYRGAGVSNEQFF. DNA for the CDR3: TGTGCCAGCAGTTACAGGGGGGCGGGCGTGAGCAATGAGCAGTTCTTC.

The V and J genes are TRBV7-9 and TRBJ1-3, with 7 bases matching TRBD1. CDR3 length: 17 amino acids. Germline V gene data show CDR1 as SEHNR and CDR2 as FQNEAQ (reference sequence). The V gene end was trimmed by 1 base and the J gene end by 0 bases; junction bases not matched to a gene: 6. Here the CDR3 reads CASSLGQGKPSGNTIYF. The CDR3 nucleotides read TGTGCCAGCAGCTTAGGACAGGGAAAGCCCTCTGGAAACACCATATATTTT.

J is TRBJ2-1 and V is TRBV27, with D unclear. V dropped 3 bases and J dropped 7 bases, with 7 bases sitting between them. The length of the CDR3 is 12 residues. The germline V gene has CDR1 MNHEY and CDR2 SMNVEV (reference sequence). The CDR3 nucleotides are TGTGCCAGCAGTTTGGTCGAAAATGAGCAGTTCTTC. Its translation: CASSLVENEQFF.

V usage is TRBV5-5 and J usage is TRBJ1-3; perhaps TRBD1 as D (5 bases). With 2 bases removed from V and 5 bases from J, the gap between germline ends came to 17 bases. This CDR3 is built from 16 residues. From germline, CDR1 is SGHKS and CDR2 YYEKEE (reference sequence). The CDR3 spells CASSLVSGQGRNTIYF. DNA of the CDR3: TGTGCCAGCAGCTTAGTCAGTGGTCAGGGAAGAAACACCATATATTTT.

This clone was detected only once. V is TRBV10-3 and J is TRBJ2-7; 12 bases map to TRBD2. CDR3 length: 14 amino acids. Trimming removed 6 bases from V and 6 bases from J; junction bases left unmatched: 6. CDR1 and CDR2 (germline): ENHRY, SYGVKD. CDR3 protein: CAIRGGTSGSEQYF. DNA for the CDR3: TGTGCCATCAGGGGGGGGACTAGCGGGTCCGAGCAGTACTTC.

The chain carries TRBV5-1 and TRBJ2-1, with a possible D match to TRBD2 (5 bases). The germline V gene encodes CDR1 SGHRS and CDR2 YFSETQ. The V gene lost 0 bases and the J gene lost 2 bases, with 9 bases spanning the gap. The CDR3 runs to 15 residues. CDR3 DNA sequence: TGCGCCAGCAGCTTGGTAGCGAACGCCTACAATGAGCAGTTCTTC. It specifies CASSLVANAYNEQFF.

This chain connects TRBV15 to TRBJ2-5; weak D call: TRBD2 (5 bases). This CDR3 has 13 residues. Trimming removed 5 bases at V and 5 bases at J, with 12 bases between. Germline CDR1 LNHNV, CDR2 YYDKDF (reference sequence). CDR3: CATSARGGETQYF. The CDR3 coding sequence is TGTGCCACCAGCGCTCGGGGTGGGGAGACCCAGTACTTC. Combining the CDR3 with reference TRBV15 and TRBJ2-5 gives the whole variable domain DAMVIQNPRYQVTQFGKPVTLSCSQTLNHNVMYWYQQKSSQAPKLLFHYYDKDFNNEADTPDNFQSRRPNTSFCFLDIRSPGLGDTAMYLCATSARGGETQYFGPGTRLLVL.

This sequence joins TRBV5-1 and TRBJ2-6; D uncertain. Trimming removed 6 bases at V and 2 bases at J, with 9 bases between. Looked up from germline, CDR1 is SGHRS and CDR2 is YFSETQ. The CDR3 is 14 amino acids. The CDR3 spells CASIDLAGANVLTF. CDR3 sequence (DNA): TGCGCCAGCATTGACCTCGCTGGGGCCAACGTCCTGACTTTC. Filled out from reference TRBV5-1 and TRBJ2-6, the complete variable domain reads KAGVTQTPRYLIKTRGQQVTLSCSPISGHRSVSWYQQTPGQGLQFLFEYFSETQRNKGNFPGRFSGRQFSNSRSEMNVSTLELGDSALYLCASIDLAGANVLTFGAGSRLTVL.

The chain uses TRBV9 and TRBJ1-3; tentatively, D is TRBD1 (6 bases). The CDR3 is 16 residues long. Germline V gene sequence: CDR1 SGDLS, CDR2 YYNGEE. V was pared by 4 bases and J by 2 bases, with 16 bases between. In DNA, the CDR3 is TGTGCCAGCAGCCCTGAGGCCAGGGGCCCTGGAAACACCATATATTTT. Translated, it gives CASSPEARGPGNTIYF. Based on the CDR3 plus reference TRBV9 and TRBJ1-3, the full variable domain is DSGVTQTPKHLITATGQRVTLRCSPRSGDLSVYWYQQSLDQGLQFLIQYYNGEERAKGNILERFSAQQFPDLHSELNLSSLELGDSALYFCASSPEARGPGNTIYFGEGSWLTVV.

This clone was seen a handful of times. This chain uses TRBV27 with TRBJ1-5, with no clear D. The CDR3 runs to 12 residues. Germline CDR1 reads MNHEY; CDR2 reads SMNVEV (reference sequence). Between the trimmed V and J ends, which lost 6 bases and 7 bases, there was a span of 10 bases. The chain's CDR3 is CASRGREQPQHF. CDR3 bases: TGTGCCAGCAGAGGAAGGGAACAGCCCCAGCATTTT.

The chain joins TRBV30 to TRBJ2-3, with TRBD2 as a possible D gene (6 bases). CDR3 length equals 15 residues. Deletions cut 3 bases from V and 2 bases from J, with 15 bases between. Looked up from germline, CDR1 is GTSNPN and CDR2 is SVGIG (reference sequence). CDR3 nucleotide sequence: TGTGCCTGGAGGGGGTGGCGGGGACTCACAGATACGCAGTATTTT. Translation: CAWRGWRGLTDTQYF.

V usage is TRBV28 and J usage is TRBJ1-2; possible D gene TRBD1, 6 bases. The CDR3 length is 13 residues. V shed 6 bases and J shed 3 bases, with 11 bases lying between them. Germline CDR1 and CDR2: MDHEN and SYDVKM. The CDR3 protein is CASSSGQYYGYTF. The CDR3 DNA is TGTGCCAGCAGCTCCGGACAGTACTATGGCTACACCTTC.

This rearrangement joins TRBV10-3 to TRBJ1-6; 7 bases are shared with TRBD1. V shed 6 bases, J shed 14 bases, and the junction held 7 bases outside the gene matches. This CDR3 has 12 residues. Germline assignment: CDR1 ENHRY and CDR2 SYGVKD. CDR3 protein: CAISTDRRSLHF. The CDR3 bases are TGTGCCATCAGCACGGACAGGCGATCCCTCCACTTT.

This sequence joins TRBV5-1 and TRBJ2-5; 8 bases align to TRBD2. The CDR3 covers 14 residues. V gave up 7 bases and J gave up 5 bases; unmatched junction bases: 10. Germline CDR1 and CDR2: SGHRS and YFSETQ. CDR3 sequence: CASYLQGLEETQYF. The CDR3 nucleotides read TGCGCCAGCTACTTACAGGGACTAGAGGAGACCCAGTACTTC. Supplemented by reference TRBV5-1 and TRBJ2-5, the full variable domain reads KAGVTQTPRYLIKTRGQQVTLSCSPISGHRSVSWYQQTPGQGLQFLFEYFSETQRNKGNFPGRFSGRQFSNSRSEMNVSTLELGDSALYLCASYLQGLEETQYFGPGTRLLVL.

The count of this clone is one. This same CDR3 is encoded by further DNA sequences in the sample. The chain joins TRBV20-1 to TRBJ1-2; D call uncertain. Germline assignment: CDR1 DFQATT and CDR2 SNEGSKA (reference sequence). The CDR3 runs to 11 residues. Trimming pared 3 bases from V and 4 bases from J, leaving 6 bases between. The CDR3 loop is CSASPGYGYTF. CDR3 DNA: TGCAGTGCTAGTCCGGGCTATGGCTACACCTTC.

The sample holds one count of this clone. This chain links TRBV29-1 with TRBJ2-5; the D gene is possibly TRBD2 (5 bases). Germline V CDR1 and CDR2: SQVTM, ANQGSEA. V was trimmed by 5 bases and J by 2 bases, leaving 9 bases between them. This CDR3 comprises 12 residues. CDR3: CSVREQQETQYF. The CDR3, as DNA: TGCAGCGTTCGGGAACAGCAAGAGACCCAGTACTTC.

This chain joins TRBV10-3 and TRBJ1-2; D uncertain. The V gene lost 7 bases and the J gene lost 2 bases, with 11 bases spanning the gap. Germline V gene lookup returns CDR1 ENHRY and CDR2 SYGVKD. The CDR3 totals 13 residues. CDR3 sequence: CAITKTPNYGYTF. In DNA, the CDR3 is TGTGCCATCACCAAGACACCAAACTATGGCTACACCTTC.

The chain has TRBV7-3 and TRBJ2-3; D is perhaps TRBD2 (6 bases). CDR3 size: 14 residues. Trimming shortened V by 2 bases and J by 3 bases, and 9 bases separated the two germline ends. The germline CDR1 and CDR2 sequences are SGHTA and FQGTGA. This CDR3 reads CASSLWGRTDTQYF. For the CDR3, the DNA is TGTGCCAGCAGCTTATGGGGGAGGACAGATACGCAGTATTTT.

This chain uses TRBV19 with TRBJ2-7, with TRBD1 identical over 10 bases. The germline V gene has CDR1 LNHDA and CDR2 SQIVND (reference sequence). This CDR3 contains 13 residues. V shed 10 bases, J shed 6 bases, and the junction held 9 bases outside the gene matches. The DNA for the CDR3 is TGTGCCACTACACGGACAGGGGGGTTCGAGCAGTACTTC. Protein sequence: CATTRTGGFEQYF. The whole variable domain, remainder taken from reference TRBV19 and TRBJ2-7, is DGGITQSPKYLFRKEGQNVTLSCEQNLNHDAMYWYRQDPGQGLRLIYYSQIVNDFQKGDIAEGYSVSREKKESFPLTVTSAQKNPTAFYLCATTRTGGFEQYFGPGTRLTVT.

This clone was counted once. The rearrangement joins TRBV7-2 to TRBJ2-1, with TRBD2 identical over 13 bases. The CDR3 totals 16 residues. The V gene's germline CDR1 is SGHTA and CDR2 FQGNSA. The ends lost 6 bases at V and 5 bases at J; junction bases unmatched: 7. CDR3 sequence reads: CASRFGLAGANNEQFF. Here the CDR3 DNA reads TGTGCCAGCAGATTCGGACTAGCGGGAGCTAACAATGAGCAGTTCTTC.